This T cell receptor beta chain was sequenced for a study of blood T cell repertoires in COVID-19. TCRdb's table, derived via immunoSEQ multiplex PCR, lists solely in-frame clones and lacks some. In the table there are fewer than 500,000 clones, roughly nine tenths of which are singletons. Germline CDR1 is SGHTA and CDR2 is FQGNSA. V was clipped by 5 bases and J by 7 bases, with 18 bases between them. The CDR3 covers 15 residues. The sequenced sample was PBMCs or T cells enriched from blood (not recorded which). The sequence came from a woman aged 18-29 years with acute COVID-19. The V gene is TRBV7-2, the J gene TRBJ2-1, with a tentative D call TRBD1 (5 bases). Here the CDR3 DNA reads TGTGCCAGCAGCGTATACGTTGGGGCCGGTAATGAGCAGTTCTTC. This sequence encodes CASSVYVGAGNEQFF.